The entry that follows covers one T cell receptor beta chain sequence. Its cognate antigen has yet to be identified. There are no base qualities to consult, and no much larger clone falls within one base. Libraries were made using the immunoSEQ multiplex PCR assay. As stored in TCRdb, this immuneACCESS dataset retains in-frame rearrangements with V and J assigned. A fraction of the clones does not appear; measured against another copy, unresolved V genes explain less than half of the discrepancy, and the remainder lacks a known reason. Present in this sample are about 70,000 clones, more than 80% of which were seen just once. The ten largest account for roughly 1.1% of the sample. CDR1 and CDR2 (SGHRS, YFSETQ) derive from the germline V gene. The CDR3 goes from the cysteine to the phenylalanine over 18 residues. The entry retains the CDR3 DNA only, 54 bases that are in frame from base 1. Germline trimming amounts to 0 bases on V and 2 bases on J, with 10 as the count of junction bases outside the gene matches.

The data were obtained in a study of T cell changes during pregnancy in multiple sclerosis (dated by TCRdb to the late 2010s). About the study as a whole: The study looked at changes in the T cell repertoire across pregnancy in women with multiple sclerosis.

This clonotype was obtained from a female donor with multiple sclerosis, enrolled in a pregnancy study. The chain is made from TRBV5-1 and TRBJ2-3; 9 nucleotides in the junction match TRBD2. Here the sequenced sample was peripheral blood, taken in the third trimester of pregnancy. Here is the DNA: TGCGCCAGCAGCTTGGCTGGCGGGAGGGCCGGGATCACAGATACGCAGTATTTT. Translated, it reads CASSLAGGRAGITDTQYF. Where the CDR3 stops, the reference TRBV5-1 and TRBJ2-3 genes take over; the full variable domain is KAGVTQTPRYLIKTRGQQVTLSCSPISGHRSVSWYQQTPGQGLQFLFEYFSETQRNKGNFPGRFSGRQFSNSRSEMNVSTLELGDSALYLCASSLAGGRAGITDTQYFGPGTRLTVL.